This TCR beta chain was identified in a study of control samples from healthy donors and cancer patients. V lost 6 bases, J lost 6 bases, and 14 bases lay in between. The CDR3 extends over 13 amino acids. TCRdb's table, derived via immunoSEQ multiplex PCR, lists solely in-frame clones and lacks some. The table has 150,000 to 200,000 clones, 85% to 95% seen once; the top ten hold 1.1% to 1.5%. Sequencing used blood. This receptor was taken from a woman under 30 in good health. This chain uses TRBV12-3 or TRBV12-4 with TRBJ1-2; the D gene is possibly TRBD1 (6 bases). In DNA, the CDR3 is TGTGCCAGCAGGCCACAGGGAGTCCATGGCTACACCTTC. The encoded protein is CASRPQGVHGYTF.